The clone carrying this T cell receptor (beta chain) has at least ten counts. Antigen: not known. These data belong to a study of prognosis after radiotherapy for stage I lung cancer. Two-round multiplex PCR, the amplification method, yielded TCR beta CDR3 from genomic DNA. Amplification during the initial PCR round employed primers specific to each TRBV and TRBJ gene. In TCRdb, the multiplex PCR reads were re-called with MiXCR into one record per CDR3 protein. Seen here are 25,000 to 30,000 distinct CDR3 sequences, around 41% observed once, and the top ten hold about 32%. Overall study findings and caveats: Some TCR clones were expanded. Whether these clones were tumor-specific was not determined.

After removal of 4 bases from V and 3 bases from J, the junction contained 9 bases not matched to a gene. The CDR3 length is 15 residues. CDR1 and CDR2 (germline): GTSNPN, SVGIG (reference sequence). The chain links TRBV30 to TRBJ2-3; TRBD2 aligns across 8 bases. This clonotype was obtained from a donor aged 50 or older with non-small cell lung cancer. The input for sequencing was PBMCs, taken before or after stereotactic body radiation therapy (not recorded which). The CDR3: CAWTPGGRLTDTQYF. In DNA, the CDR3 is TGTGCCTGGACCCCAGGCGGGAGGCTGACAGATACGCAGTATTTT. Complete variable domain (other parts from reference TRBV30 and TRBJ2-3): SQTIHQWPATLVQPVGSPLSLECTVEGTSNPNLYWYRQAAGRGLQLLFYSVGIGQISSEVPQNLSASRPQDRQFILSSKKLLLSDSGFYLCAWTPGGRLTDTQYFGPGTRLTVL.